This T cell receptor (delta chain) was sequenced in a study of delta chain sequences of gamma delta T cells (dated by TCRdb to between 2016 and 2019). CDR1 TSESDYY and CDR2 QEAYKQQN are derived from the germline V gene. V lost 6 bases and J lost 1 base; the stretch between them is 19 bases long. The CDR3 contains 16 residues, cysteine and phenylalanine counted. Only CDR3 DNA is held: 48 bases, read in frame from base 1. By how much of the sample it makes up, this clone is medium-sized (0.01 to 0.1%). Which antigen it targets is not known. Base qualities are not at hand, and no much larger clone is one base apart. Receptor amplification or capture employed 5' RACE. These reads were obtained on an Illumina MiSeq. Identical DNA sequences were merged into single rows after TCRdb reprocessed the public reads with CATT. In all, the sample holds 2,700 or so delta-chain clones, and over 4.5% of those were seen once. The top ten clones comprise approximately 49% of the sample.

The receptor chain draws on TRAV38-2/DV8 and TRDJ1, and perhaps TRDD3 as D gene, on 6 matching bases. The sequencing input was either unsorted cells or a sorted T cell fraction (not recorded which). The receptor was isolated from a human donor in good health. The DNA sequence is TGTGCTTATATTGGGTGGGGGCGACCCCCCACCGATAAACTCATCTTT. This is translated as CAYIGWGRPPTDKLIF.